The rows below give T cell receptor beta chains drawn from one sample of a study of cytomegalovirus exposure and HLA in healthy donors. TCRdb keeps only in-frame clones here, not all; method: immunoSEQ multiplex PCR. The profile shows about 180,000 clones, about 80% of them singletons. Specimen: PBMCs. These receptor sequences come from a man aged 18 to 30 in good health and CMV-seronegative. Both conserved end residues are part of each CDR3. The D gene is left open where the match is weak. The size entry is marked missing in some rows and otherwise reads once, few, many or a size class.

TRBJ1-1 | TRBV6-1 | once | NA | TGTGCCAGCAGTGGGGACTTGGGAGACACTGAAGCTTTCTTT | CASSGDLGDTEAFF
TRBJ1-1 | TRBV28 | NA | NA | TGTGCCAGCAGTTTAATCGGGATTGAAGCTTTCTTT | CASSLIGIEAFF
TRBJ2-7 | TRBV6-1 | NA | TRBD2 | TGTGCCAGCAGTGAAGGAAGCGGGAGCGTCTACAAGCAGTACTTC | CASSEGSGSVYKQYF
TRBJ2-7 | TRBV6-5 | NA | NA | TGTGCCAGCAGTTACCGTAAAGAGCAGTACTTC | CASSYRKEQYF
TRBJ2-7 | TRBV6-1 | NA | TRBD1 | TGTGCCAGCAGTGGCCGTTTTGGGACAGGGACCTACGAGCAGTACTTC | CASSGRFGTGTYEQYF
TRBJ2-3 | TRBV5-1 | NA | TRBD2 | TGCGCCAGCAGCTGGGGACTAGGCCAGTCTACAGATACGCAGTATTTT | CASSWGLGQSTDTQYF
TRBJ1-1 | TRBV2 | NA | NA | TGTGCCATCCACACATTTACGGAAGCTTTCTTT | CAIHTFTEAFF
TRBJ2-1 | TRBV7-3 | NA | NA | TGTGCCAGCAGCTCGAGGTTTAACAGGGATGAGCAGTTCTTC | CASSSRFNRDEQFF
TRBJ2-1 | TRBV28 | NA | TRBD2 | TGTGCCAGCAGTGGCGTGAGCGGGGGTCCCGCCTACAATGAGCAGTTCTTC | CASSGVSGGPAYNEQFF
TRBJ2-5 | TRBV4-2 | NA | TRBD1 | TGTGCCAGCAGCCTGGCCGGGACAGGGGAGGAGACCCAGTACTTC | CASSLAGTGEETQYF
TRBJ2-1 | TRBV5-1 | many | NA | TGCGCCAGCAGCCCCGAAGCGGGTCGAAATGAGCAGTTCTTC | CASSPEAGRNEQFF
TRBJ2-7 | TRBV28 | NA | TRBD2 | TGTGCCAGCAGCTTGGGACTAGCGCCCTACGAGCAGTACTTC | CASSLGLAPYEQYF
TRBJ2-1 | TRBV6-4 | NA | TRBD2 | TGTGCCAGCAGTGACTCAGTGAGCGGGGGGAACAATGAGCAGTTCTTC | CASSDSVSGGNNEQFF
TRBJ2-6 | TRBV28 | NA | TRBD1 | TGTGCCAGCAGTTTACTTCGGGACAGGGGGACAGGGGGGGCCAACGTCCTGACTTTC | CASSLLRDRGTGGANVLTF
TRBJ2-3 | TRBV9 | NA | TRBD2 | TGTGCCAGCAGCGGCCCGGGGGGGGTCTACACAGATACGCAGTATTTT | CASSGPGGVYTDTQYF
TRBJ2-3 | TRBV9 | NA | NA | TGTGCCAGCAGCGTAGCGGCGGGTCGGACAGATACGCAGTATTTT | CASSVAAGRTDTQYF
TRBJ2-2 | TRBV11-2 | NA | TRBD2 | TGTGCCAGCAGCCCCGTGGGGAGCGGGGCCGGGGAGCTGTTTTTT | CASSPVGSGAGELFF
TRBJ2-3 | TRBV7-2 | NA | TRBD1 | TGTGCCAGCAGCTTAGGGGGACAGGGGGTCCCAGATACGCAGTATTTT | CASSLGGQGVPDTQYF
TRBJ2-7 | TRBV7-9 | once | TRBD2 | TGTTCCAGCAGCGCTAGCGGGGGCGCGCTGTACTTC | CSSSASGGALYF
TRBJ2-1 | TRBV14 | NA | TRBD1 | TGTGCCAGCAGCCAACCGGACAGGGATACCTACAATGAGCAGTTCTTC | CASSQPDRDTYNEQFF
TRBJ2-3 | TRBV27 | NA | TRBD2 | TGTGCCAGCAGTCTTACTAGCGGGAGCTACACAGATACGCAGTATTTT | CASSLTSGSYTDTQYF
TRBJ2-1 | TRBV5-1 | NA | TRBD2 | TGCGCCAGCAGTGAGGGGACTAGAACGTACAATGAGCAGTTCTTC | CASSEGTRTYNEQFF
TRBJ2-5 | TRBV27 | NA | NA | TGTGCCAGCAGTCCCAACCAAGAGACCCAGTACTTC | CASSPNQETQYF
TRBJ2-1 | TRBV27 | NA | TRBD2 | TGTGCCAGTGTACCGGGACTAGCGGTCGGAGGAGTACGAAATGAGCAGTTCTTC | CASVPGLAVGGVRNEQFF
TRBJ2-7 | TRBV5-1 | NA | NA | TGCGCCAGCAGCCGCGACGGACTCTACGAGCAGTACTTC | CASSRDGLYEQYF
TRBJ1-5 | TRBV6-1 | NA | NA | TGTGCCAGCAGCGATTGGGGCAGCAATCAGCCCCAGCATTTT | CASSDWGSNQPQHF
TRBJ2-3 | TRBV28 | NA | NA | TGTGCCAGCCAAGGGCCCAGGGGCACAGATACGCAGTATTTT | CASQGPRGTDTQYF
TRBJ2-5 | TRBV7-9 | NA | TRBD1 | TGTGCCAGCGTCGAGGGGGCAGAGACCCAGTACTTC | CASVEGAETQYF
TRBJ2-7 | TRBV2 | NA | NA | TGTGCCATCGCCTCCCCTTCCTACGAGCAGTACTTC | CAIASPSYEQYF
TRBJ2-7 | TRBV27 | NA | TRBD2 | TGTGCCAGCAGTCCCCCTAGCGGCAATTCCTACGAGCAGTACTTC | CASSPPSGNSYEQYF
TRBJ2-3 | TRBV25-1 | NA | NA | TGTGCCAGCAGTGAACAGGGGCTTAGGACAGATACGCAGTATTTT | CASSEQGLRTDTQYF
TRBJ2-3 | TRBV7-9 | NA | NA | TGTGCCAGCAGCTACCGGGACTCAGGTTACACAGATACGCAGTATTTT | CASSYRDSGYTDTQYF
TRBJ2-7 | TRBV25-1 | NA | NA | TGTGCCAGCTCACTAAGGGACTCCAGCTCCTACGAGCAGTACTTC | CASSLRDSSSYEQYF
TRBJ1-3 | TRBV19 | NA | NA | TGTGCCAGTAGTATGAGCTCTGGAAACACCATATATTTT | CASSMSSGNTIYF
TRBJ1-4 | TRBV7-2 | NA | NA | TGTGCCAGCAGCTCCCAGGGCTTGAATGAAAAACTGTTTTTT | CASSSQGLNEKLFF
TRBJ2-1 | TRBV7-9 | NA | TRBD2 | TGTGCCAGCAGCTTAGGACTAGCGCGCTACAATGAGCAGTTCTTC | CASSLGLARYNEQFF
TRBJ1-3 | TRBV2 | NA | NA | TGTGCCAGCAACAGACAGCGATCTGGAAACACCATATATTTT | CASNRQRSGNTIYF
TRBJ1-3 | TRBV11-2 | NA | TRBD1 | TGTGCCAGCAGCCCACTCAGAGCGACGACAGGGAACTCTGGAAACACCATATATTTT | CASSPLRATTGNSGNTIYF
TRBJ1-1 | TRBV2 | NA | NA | TGTGCCAGCAGTACCCGACTGCAACCTGAAGCTTTCTTT | CASSTRLQPEAFF
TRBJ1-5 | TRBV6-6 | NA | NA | TGTGCCAGCAGCCCCGTCCCCGGGGGGCCCCAGCATTTT | CASSPVPGGPQHF
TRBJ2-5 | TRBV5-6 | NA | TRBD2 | TGTGCCAGCAGCTTGACCTTGGGGGAGGGCCGCGGAGAGACCCAGTACTTC | CASSLTLGEGRGETQYF
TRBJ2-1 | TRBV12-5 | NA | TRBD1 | TGTGCTAGTGGTTTCGATATTAGGGGGCGCCGGTCCTACAATGAGCAGTTCTTC | CASGFDIRGRRSYNEQFF
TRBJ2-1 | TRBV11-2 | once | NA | TGTGCCAGCAGCTTAGGGGGAGATAGCTACAATGAGCAGTTCTTC | CASSLGGDSYNEQFF